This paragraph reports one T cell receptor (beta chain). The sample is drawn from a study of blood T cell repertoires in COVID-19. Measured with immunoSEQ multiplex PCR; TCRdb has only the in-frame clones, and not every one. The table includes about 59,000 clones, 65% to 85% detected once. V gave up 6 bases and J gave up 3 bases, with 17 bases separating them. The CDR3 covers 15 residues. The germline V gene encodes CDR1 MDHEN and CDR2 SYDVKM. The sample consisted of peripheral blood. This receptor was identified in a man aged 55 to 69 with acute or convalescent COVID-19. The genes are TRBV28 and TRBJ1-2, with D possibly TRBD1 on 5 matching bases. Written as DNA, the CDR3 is TGTGCCAGCAGGCCAGTTCTGGCAGGGCACTATGGCTACACCTTC. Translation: CASRPVLAGHYGYTF.